The source of this TCR beta chain is a study of blood T cell repertoires in COVID-19. Study summary: Spain, Italy and the United States supplied samples that represented acute and convalescent COVID-19.

The CDR3 sequence is 14 residues long. The germline V gene encodes CDR1 SGHDT and CDR2 YYEEEE. Deletions cut 3 bases from V and 0 bases from J, with 7 bases between. The protocol was immunoSEQ multiplex PCR, while the TCRdb copy is restricted to in-frame clones and leaves out a portion. The table shows about 480,000 clones, with 70% to 90% occurring only once. The sequenced sample was PBMCs or T cells enriched from blood (not recorded which). This receptor was taken from a woman aged 40 to 50 who had recovered from COVID-19. The V and J genes are TRBV5-6 and TRBJ2-1, with D hard to call. Written as DNA, the CDR3 is TGTGCCAGCAGCTCCGTTAGCTCCTACAATGAGCAGTTCTTC. Encoded protein: CASSSVSSYNEQFF.